This TCR beta chain was recorded in a study of control samples from healthy donors and cancer patients. TCRdb's copy holds only in-frame clones and misses some; the assay was immunoSEQ multiplex PCR. The repertoire holds tens of thousands of clones, roughly 91% seen once, with about 8.6% in the top ten. The junction had 10 bases not matched to a gene; V was cut back by 4 bases and J by 7 bases. CDR1 and CDR2 from the germline V gene are MNHEY and SVGAGI. CDR3 size: 15 residues. The chain carries TRBV6-5 and TRBJ1-2, with TRBD1 matching 9 bases. The sequenced sample was PBMCs. This receptor was identified in a woman between 45 and 60 years old with colorectal cancer. CDR3 amino acids: CASSSGTGQKGGYTF. Written as DNA, the CDR3 is TGTGCCAGCAGTTCCGGGACAGGGCAAAAGGGTGGCTACACCTTC.